This T cell receptor beta chain emerged from a study of glioma-infiltrating T cells. CDR1 and CDR2 from the germline V gene are WSHSY and SAAADI. CDR3 length: 15 residues. Trimming took 5 bases from V and 5 from J; bases not matched to a gene: 6. Remarks on this clonotype: Its target is unknown.

TCR alpha and beta CDR3 regions were amplified from RNA using iRepertoire nested multiplex PCR. One-step reverse transcription and amplification started from approximately 100-400 ng of tissue mRNA or PBMC total RNA. In TCRdb, the multiplex PCR reads were re-called with MiXCR into one record per CDR3 protein. This repertoire shows about 140,000 distinct CDR3 sequences, 35% to 50% found once; its top ten account for about 18%. Study results and limitations: CDR3 overlap between tissue and blood was very small. Above-expected tissue-blood divergence occurred in all gliomas, most in low-grade ones.

This receptor was taken from a human donor with low-grade glioma or glioblastoma, undergoing nonglioma brain surgery, or in good health (not recorded which). Sequencing was carried out using glioma tissue, nonneoplastic brain tissue, or PBMCs (not recorded which). The chain recombines TRBV10-2 with TRBJ2-5, with 12 bases identical to TRBD2. Here the CDR3 reads CASSRLAGVDETQYF. Written as DNA, the CDR3 is TGCGCCAGCAGTCGACTAGCGGGGGTAGATGAGACCCAGTACTTC.